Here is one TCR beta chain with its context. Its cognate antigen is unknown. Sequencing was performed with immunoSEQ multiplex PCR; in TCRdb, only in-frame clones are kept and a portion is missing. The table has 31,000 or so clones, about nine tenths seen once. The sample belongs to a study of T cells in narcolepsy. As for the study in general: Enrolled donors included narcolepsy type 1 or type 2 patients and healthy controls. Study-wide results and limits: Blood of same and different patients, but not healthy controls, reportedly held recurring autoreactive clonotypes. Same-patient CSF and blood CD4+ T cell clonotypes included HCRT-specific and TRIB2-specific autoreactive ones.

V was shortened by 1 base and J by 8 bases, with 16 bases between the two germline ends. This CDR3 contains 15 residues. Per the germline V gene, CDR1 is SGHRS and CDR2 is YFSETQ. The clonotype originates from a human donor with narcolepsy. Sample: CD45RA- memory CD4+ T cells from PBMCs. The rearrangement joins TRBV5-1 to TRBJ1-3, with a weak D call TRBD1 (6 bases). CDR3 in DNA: TGCGCCAGCAGCTTGTCCGACTCGCCAGGGGACACCATATATTTT. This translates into CASSLSDSPGDTIYF.